Presented here are 3 T cell receptor beta chains from one specimen sequenced in a study of blood T cell repertoires in COVID-19. Clones were sequenced by immunoSEQ multiplex PCR, and TCRdb holds only the in-frame ones, with some missing. The sample has 250,000 to 300,000 clones; approximately 85% are singletons. The sequenced sample consisted of peripheral blood. The receptors were sampled from a man aged 50 to 59 with active or convalescent COVID-19.

The chain carries TRBV6-5 and TRBJ1-3; D is unresolved. Germline-derived CDR1 and CDR2 are MNHEY and SVGAGI. V was shortened by 2 bases and J by 2 bases, with 4 bases between the two germline ends. This CDR3 is built from 13 residues. This CDR3 reads CASSYGAGNTIYF. CDR3 sequence (DNA): TGTGCCAGCAGTTACGGAGCTGGAAACACCATATATTTT.

J is TRBJ2-7 and V is TRBV27, with 7 bases matching TRBD2. Germline CDR1 and CDR2: MNHEY and SMNVEV (reference sequence). CDR3 size: 14 residues. V was clipped by 8 bases and J by 1 base; unmatched bases: 8. The CDR3 is CASAGRDESYEQYF. In nucleotides, the CDR3 is TGTGCCAGCGCGGGGAGGGATGAGTCCTACGAGCAGTACTTC.

This clone has just a few counts. The chain couples TRBV20-1 to TRBJ2-5; 7 bases agree with TRBD1. The CDR3 is 11 amino acids. J lost 4 bases, V lost 5 bases, and 1 base had no gene match. Germline V gives CDR1 DFQATT, CDR2 SNEGSKA (reference sequence). CDR3 sequence (DNA): TGCAGTGCTTCAGGGGGAGAGACCCAGTACTTC. Its translation: CSASGGETQYF.